The 29 T cell receptor beta chains below all came from one sample that was sequenced in a study of post-analysis software for immune sequencing data. General study results and limits: Among 5 or 6 TRBV segments more frequent in patients than controls were TRBV5-6, TRBV5-1 and TRBV20-1.

No cognate antigen is known for these TCRs. Unique molecular identifiers featured in each of the TCR beta cDNA libraries. TCRdb passed the PCR reads through MiXCR, listing each CDR3 protein once. The sample lists 450,000 to 700,000 distinct CDR3 sequences; 44% were seen once. Sequencing input: blood. Receptors were obtained from a girl between 5 and 17 years old with multiple sclerosis.

The V call is TRBV19, the J call TRBJ2-6; 10 nucleotides agree with TRBD1. V was clipped by 3 bases and J by 2 bases; unmatched bases: 10. The CDR3 consists of 19 residues. Per the germline V gene, CDR1 is LNHDA and CDR2 is SQIVND (reference sequence). In nucleotides, the CDR3 is TGTGCCAGTAGTATTAGGGGCGGACAGGGGGTAGCTGGGGCCAACGTCCTGACTTTC. Amino acids: CASSIRGGQGVAGANVLTF.

The V gene is TRBV10-3, the J gene TRBJ1-6, with D tentatively TRBD1 (6 bases). Germline V lookup: CDR1 ENHRY, CDR2 SYGVKD. V shed 2 bases and J shed 10 bases, with 12 bases lying between them. The length of the CDR3 is 14 residues. CDR3 DNA sequence: TGTGCCATCAGTGAGCCCGTGGGACACTCACCCCTCCACTTT. As protein: CAISEPVGHSPLHF.

This clonotype was seen a handful of times. V is TRBV20-1 and J is TRBJ2-1; 10 nucleotides agree with TRBD2. Per germline, CDR1 DFQATT and CDR2 SNEGSKA (reference sequence). CDR3 length: 15 residues. Unmatched junction bases numbered 3, after V lost 1 base and J lost 3 bases. CDR3 sequence (DNA): TGCAGTGCTAGAGTCCGGACTAGCGGCTACAATGAGCAGTTCTTC. This sequence encodes CSARVRTSGYNEQFF.

This chain links TRBV11-2 with TRBJ2-1; 13 bases fit TRBD2. The CDR3 totals 16 residues. After removal of 5 bases from V and 8 bases from J, the junction contained 9 bases not matched to a gene. The germline gives CDR1 SGHAT, CDR2 FQNNGV. CDR3 nucleotide sequence: TGTGCCAGCAGCCATTCGGGACTAGCGGGAAGGTATGAGCAGTTCTTC. It is translated as CASSHSGLAGRYEQFF. Drawing the rest from reference TRBV11-2 and TRBJ2-1, the complete variable domain is EAGVAQSPRYKIIEKRQSVAFWCNPISGHATLYWYQQILGQGPKLLIQFQNNGVVDDSQLPKDRFSAERLKGVDSTLKIQPAKLEDSAVYLCASSHSGLAGRYEQFFGPGTRLTVL.

The CDR3 spells CSVGGQGSIYGYTF. The DNA of the CDR3 is TGCAGCGTTGGGGGACAGGGGTCCATCTATGGCTACACCTTC. The chain couples TRBV29-1 to TRBJ1-2; TRBD1 agrees at 10 bases. Looked up from germline, CDR1 is SQVTM and CDR2 is ANQGSEA. With 4 bases clipped from V and 4 bases from J, the junction kept 6 bases outside the gene matches. The CDR3 extends over 14 amino acids.

The chain employs TRBV6-6 and TRBJ2-1, with D possibly matching TRBD2 (5 bases). The germline V gene has CDR1 MNHNY and CDR2 SVGAGI (reference sequence). The CDR3 totals 17 residues. The V end was cut by 2 bases, the J end by 4 bases, with 18 bases between. CDR3 region: CASSYDQHRLNYNEQFF. The CDR3 region has the DNA TGTGCCAGCAGTTACGACCAACACAGACTAAATTACAATGAGCAGTTCTTC.

V and J are TRBV13 and TRBJ2-2, with D perhaps matching TRBD1 (6 bases). Trimming shortened V by 5 bases and J by 1 base, and 17 bases separated the two germline ends. Germline CDR1 reads PRHDT; CDR2 reads FYEKMQ (reference sequence). CDR3 length: 17 residues. The CDR3 loop is CASSPRRRRGNTGELFF. The CDR3 coding sequence is TGTGCCAGCAGCCCGCGGAGGCGCAGGGGGAACACCGGGGAGCTGTTTTTT.

V is TRBV12-3 or TRBV12-4 and J is TRBJ1-2; D is uncertain. Trimming shortened V by 4 bases and J by 2 bases, and 8 bases separated the two germline ends. The CDR3 has 13 residues. For the CDR3, the DNA is TGTGCCAGCAGTTCGCTACAGAACTATGGCTACACCTTC. This gives the protein CASSSLQNYGYTF.

The V call is TRBV12-3 or TRBV12-4, the J call TRBJ2-7; the D gene is possibly TRBD1 (6 bases). This CDR3 has 16 amino acids. V lost 3 bases and J lost 1, with 16 bases in between. In nucleotides, the CDR3 is TGTGCCAGCAGTTTCGGGCCCAAGACAGGATCCTACGAGCAGTACTTC. Protein: CASSFGPKTGSYEQYF.

V usage is TRBV5-6 and J usage is TRBJ2-5; D remains unclear. CDR1 and CDR2 (germline): SGHDT, YYEEEE. CDR3 length equals 12 residues. V lost 2 bases, J lost 3 bases, and 5 bases lay in between. CDR3: CASSFMEETQYF. CDR3 in DNA: TGTGCCAGCAGCTTTATGGAAGAGACCCAGTACTTC.

This chain links TRBV12-3 or TRBV12-4 with TRBJ1-2, with a weak D call TRBD1 (5 bases). Between the trimmed V and J ends, which lost 4 bases and 8 bases, there was a span of 14 bases. CDR3 length: 13 residues. Written as DNA, the CDR3 is TGTGCCAGCAGTTGGGTAGGGACGGGCGGCTACACCTTC. This translates into CASSWVGTGGYTF.

The chain carries TRBV11-2 and TRBJ1-1, with no clear D. Trimming stripped 1 base from V and 0 bases from J, with 9 bases between. The germline CDR1 and CDR2 sequences are SGHAT and FQNNGV. This CDR3 spans 15 amino acids. CDR3 DNA sequence: TGTGCCAGCAGCTTAGCGCGCTCGATGAACACTGAAGCTTTCTTT. Translated: CASSLARSMNTEAFF. Filled out from reference TRBV11-2 and TRBJ1-1, the complete variable domain reads EAGVAQSPRYKIIEKRQSVAFWCNPISGHATLYWYQQILGQGPKLLIQFQNNGVVDDSQLPKDRFSAERLKGVDSTLKIQPAKLEDSAVYLCASSLARSMNTEAFFGQGTRLTVV.

The table lists this clonotype with a count of one. The V and J genes are TRBV12-3 or TRBV12-4 and TRBJ1-1; 9 nucleotides align to TRBD1. J lost 3 bases, V lost 7 bases, and 9 bases had no gene match. This CDR3 contains 15 residues. In nucleotides, the CDR3 is TGTGCCAGCACCCAGAGGACAGGGGCTTACACTGAAGCTTTCTTT. This translates into CASTQRTGAYTEAFF.

This clonotype was counted a few times. The chain links TRBV10-3 to TRBJ2-7; perhaps TRBD2 as D (6 bases). Germline CDR1 reads ENHRY; CDR2 reads SYGVKD. This CDR3 is built from 15 residues. Trimming cost V 0 bases and J 5 bases, with 14 bases left between them. CDR3 in DNA: TGTGCCATCAGTGAGTCAGGAGGGGTCGGTCACGAGCAGTACTTC. As protein: CAISESGGVGHEQYF.

The CDR3 DNA reads as TGTGCCAGCAGGCCTGGGGGCAGGAGGTCGGATACGCAGTATTTT. Protein: CASRPGGRRSDTQYF. The chain employs TRBV5-5 and TRBJ2-3; possibly TRBD1 for D (6 bases). The germline V gene has CDR1 SGHKS and CDR2 YYEKEE (reference sequence). V dropped 5 bases and J dropped 6 bases, with 19 bases sitting between them. CDR3 length equals 15 residues.

The gene calls are TRBV24-1 and TRBJ2-1; D not resolved. The CDR3 runs 11 residues. The ends were cut back, 6 bases at V and 7 bases at J, with 6 bases in the middle. Germline V CDR1 and CDR2: KGHDR, SFDVKD. CDR3 coding DNA: TGTGCCACCAGTTCTTCTAATGAGCAGTTCTTC. The encoded protein is CATSSSNEQFF.

Only a few counts were recorded for this clonotype. This sequence joins TRBV7-8 and TRBJ2-7, with 8 nucleotides matching TRBD1. The J segment lost 0 bases and the V segment lost 3 bases, leaving 13 bases of the junction unmatched. The CDR3 runs 18 residues. Germline V gene lookup returns CDR1 SGHVS and CDR2 FQNEAQ. The CDR3 region has the DNA TGTGCCAGCAGCTTCGGGACGGGACAGGAACGAAGCTCCTACGAGCAGTACTTC. Translation gives CASSFGTGQERSSYEQYF.

The chain employs TRBV5-1 and TRBJ2-7, with D maybe TRBD2 (6 bases). The J call may be mistaken, given a closer DNA end match to TRBJ2-5. Germline assignment: CDR1 SGHRS and CDR2 YFSETQ. The CDR3 runs to 13 residues. In DNA, the CDR3 is TGCGCCAGCAGCCGGACTAAGAAAGAGACCCAGTACTTC. Translating gives CASSRTKKETQYF.

This clonotype was seen at least ten times. This rearrangement joins TRBV30 to TRBJ2-3, with 7 bases that match TRBD1. Germline CDR1 is GTSNPN and CDR2 is SVGIG (reference sequence). Trimming cost V 3 bases and J 4 bases; bases outside gene matches: 4. The CDR3 spans 13 residues. The CDR3 protein is CAWSRDSPDTQYF. Here the CDR3 DNA reads TGTGCCTGGAGCAGGGACAGCCCAGATACGCAGTATTTT.

A few counts support this clonotype. The chain couples TRBV29-1 to TRBJ2-7; D is possibly TRBD1 (6 bases). Trimming left V 7 bases short and J 3 bases short, with 16 bases between. The V gene's germline CDR1 is SQVTM and CDR2 ANQGSEA. This CDR3 region has 13 residues. The CDR3 sequence is CSARDTVYYEQYF. The DNA for the CDR3 is TGCAGCGCTCGGGACACCGTTTACTACGAGCAGTACTTC.

V gene TRBV4-1 combines with J gene TRBJ1-5, with D hard to call. V lost 1 base, J lost 4 bases, and 8 bases lay in between. The CDR3 sequence is 14 residues long. The V gene's germline CDR1 is MGHRA and CDR2 YSYEKL. The DNA of the CDR3 is TGCGCCAGCAGCCAAGGGTACAGAAATCAGCCCCAGCATTTT. Translation: CASSQGYRNQPQHF.

This chain connects TRBV20-1 to TRBJ2-7; 8 positions agree with TRBD2. The germline CDR1 and CDR2 sequences are DFQATT and SNEGSKA (reference sequence). Trimming cost V 6 bases and J 6 bases; bases outside gene matches: 10. This CDR3 is 13 amino acids long. The CDR3 sequence: CSAAAQRETEQYF. The DNA of the CDR3 is TGCAGTGCCGCGGCCCAGCGGGAGACCGAGCAGTACTTC.

The chain is built from TRBV2 and TRBJ2-3; D possibly uses TRBD1 or TRBD2 (5 bases each). V lost 4 bases and J 2 bases, leaving 19 bases between the germline ends. Germline V lookup: CDR1 SNHLY, CDR2 FYNNEI. The CDR3 covers 17 residues. In DNA, the CDR3 is TGTGCCAGCAGTGGGACTCAATGGACACCAACCACAGATACGCAGTATTTT. Residues: CASSGTQWTPTTDTQYF.

The rearrangement links TRBV11-3 to TRBJ2-1; D may be TRBD2 (5 bases). The CDR3 spans 17 residues. Germline assignment: CDR1 SGHNT and CDR2 YENEEA. V lost 2 bases and J lost 3, with 17 bases in between. Here the CDR3 DNA reads TGTGCCAGCAGCTTAATGGTCCTAGCCTCAGGCTACAATGAGCAGTTCTTC. Translated: CASSLMVLASGYNEQFF. Looking up the rest from reference TRBV11-3 and TRBJ2-1 gives the full variable domain: EAGVVQSPRYKIIEKKQPVAFWCNPISGHNTLYWYLQNLGQGPELLIRYENEEAVDDSQLPKDRFSAERLKGVDSTLKIQPAELGDSAVYLCASSLMVLASGYNEQFFGPGTRLTVL.

This chain links TRBV6-5 with TRBJ2-7; TRBD1 or TRBD2 may be the D gene (5 bases each). This CDR3 has 16 amino acids. Germline values: CDR1 MNHEY, CDR2 SVGAGI. Trimming removed 8 bases at V and 1 base at J, with 21 bases between. The CDR3 here is CASSLGVDLGSYEQYF. The CDR3 nucleotides read TGTGCCAGCTCCCTGGGGGTGGATTTGGGTTCCTACGAGCAGTACTTC.

Only a few counts were recorded for this clonotype. The chain uses TRBV4-1 and TRBJ2-7; D uncertain. The CDR3 runs 14 residues. V was cut by 4 bases and J by 0 bases, with 10 bases left in between. In germline, CDR1 is MGHRA, CDR2 YSYEKL. The DNA of the CDR3 is TGCGCCAGCAGCCTCCAGGCCTTCTCCTACGAGCAGTACTTC. It translates to CASSLQAFSYEQYF.

This clonotype was observed a handful of times. The chain is built from TRBV5-1 and TRBJ2-3, with 10 bases aligning to TRBD2. V lost 5 bases, J lost 1 base, and 7 bases stayed unmatched. CDR1 and CDR2 from the germline V gene are SGHRS and YFSETQ. There are 16 residues in the CDR3. The DNA for the CDR3 is TGCGCCAGCAGTTATACGCTAGCGGGGGGCACAGATACGCAGTATTTT. It is translated as CASSYTLAGGTDTQYF. Using reference TRBV5-1 and TRBJ2-3 for the parts outside the CDR3, the full variable domain is KAGVTQTPRYLIKTRGQQVTLSCSPISGHRSVSWYQQTPGQGLQFLFEYFSETQRNKGNFPGRFSGRQFSNSRSEMNVSTLELGDSALYLCASSYTLAGGTDTQYFGPGTRLTVL.

This clonotype was seen many times. The chain links TRBV12-3 or TRBV12-4 to TRBJ2-4; D is undetermined. The CDR3 is 13 residues long. Trimming shortened V by 5 bases and J by 7 bases, and 12 bases separated the two germline ends. CDR3 amino acids: CASSVDDSNIQYF. CDR3 coding DNA: TGTGCCAGCAGTGTCGATGATAGCAACATTCAGTACTTC.

V is TRBV7-9 and J is TRBJ1-5, with D uncertain. Germline-derived CDR1 and CDR2 are SEHNR and FQNEAQ (reference sequence). V lost 5 bases, J lost 0 bases, and 8 bases lay in between. CDR3 size: 14 residues. The CDR3: CASSLVNSNQPQHF. CDR3 DNA sequence: TGTGCCAGCAGCCTGGTCAATAGCAATCAGCCCCAGCATTTT. Full variable domain (missing parts from reference TRBV7-9 and TRBJ1-5): DTGVSQNPRHKITKRGQNVTFRCDPISEHNRLYWYRQTLGQGPEFLTYFQNEAQLEKSRLLSDRFSAERPKGSFSTLEIQRTEQGDSAMYLCASSLVNSNQPQHFGDGTRLSIL.